This entry lists 14 T cell receptor beta chains sequenced from one sample in a study of blood T cells in healthy people across ages. The authors ran a second PCR of about 6 to 11 cycles using a sample-barcoded 5' primer and a J-beta primer mix. One entry per CDR3 protein, called by TCRdb with MiXCR from the 5' RACE reads. Among approximately 800,000 distinct CDR3 sequences listed, nearly 60% were seen once. Sequencing was carried out using blood. The receptors come from a man younger than 40 in good health.

This clonotype was counted only a few times. The genes are TRBV27 and TRBJ1-2, with 7 positions matching TRBD1. From germline, CDR1 is MNHEY and CDR2 SMNVEV (reference sequence). V lost 5 bases to trimming and J lost 4 bases; unmatched junction nucleotides: 4. The CDR3 is 13 amino acids. The CDR3 sequence: CASSPGDSYGYTF. CDR3 DNA sequence: TGTGCCAGCAGTCCTGGGGACAGCTATGGCTACACCTTC.

This clonotype occurred a few times. The chain is built from TRBV5-1 and TRBJ1-4, with D uncertain. The CDR3 runs 15 residues. Trimming cost V 0 bases and J 2 bases, with 8 bases left between them. CDR1 and CDR2 (germline): SGHRS, YFSETQ. In DNA, the CDR3 is TGCGCCAGCAGCTTGGAGGCAGGCACTAATGAAAAACTGTTTTTT. As protein: CASSLEAGTNEKLFF.

The chain employs TRBV7-2 and TRBJ1-4; D perhaps matches TRBD1 (6 bases). Looked up from germline, CDR1 is SGHTA and CDR2 is FQGNSA. The CDR3 totals 15 residues. The V and J ends lost 1 base and 6 bases respectively, with 12 bases between them. CDR3 in DNA: TGTGCCAGCAGCTTAGTCACGGGGGCCGATGAAAAACTGTTTTTT. Residues: CASSLVTGADEKLFF.

The chain is built from TRBV20-1 and TRBJ2-3, with unresolved D. Trimming left V 6 bases short and J 2 bases short, with 12 bases between. Germline V CDR1 and CDR2: DFQATT, SNEGSKA (reference sequence). The CDR3 spans 13 residues. The CDR3, as DNA: TGCAGTGCCGATGTCGGTTTCACAGATACGCAGTATTTT. It is translated as CSADVGFTDTQYF.

This clonotype was observed a handful of times. The rearrangement joins TRBV20-1 to TRBJ2-7; D could derive from TRBD1 or TRBD2 (5 bases each). Germline V lookup: CDR1 DFQATT, CDR2 SNEGSKA (reference sequence). Trimming removed 3 bases from V and 0 bases from J, with 12 bases in between. The CDR3 runs 14 residues. Written as DNA, the CDR3 is TGCAGTGCTAGTGGGGACGGTAGCTCCTACGAGCAGTACTTC. Translation: CSASGDGSSYEQYF.

The chain carries TRBV5-1 and TRBJ2-1; weak D call: TRBD2 (5 bases). This CDR3 is 13 amino acids long. Germline-derived CDR1 and CDR2 are SGHRS and YFSETQ. The V end lost 7 bases, the J end lost 8 bases, and 16 bases lay between the germline ends. The CDR3 DNA is TGCGCCAGCCGGGATGCCACCCCATATGAGCAGTTCTTC. Amino acids: CASRDATPYEQFF.

This rearrangement joins TRBV5-1 to TRBJ2-1; D remains ambiguous. From germline, CDR1 is SGHRS and CDR2 YFSETQ. The CDR3 covers 15 residues. V was shortened by 0 bases and J by 6 bases, with 13 bases between the two germline ends. CDR3 in DNA: TGCGCCAGCAGCTTGGCCCCGACCGACGGCAATGAGCAGTTCTTC. It yields the protein CASSLAPTDGNEQFF.

This clonotype has just a few counts. The genes are TRBV6-2 or TRBV6-3 and TRBJ2-1, with 9 bases fitting TRBD2. With V trimmed by 5 bases and J by 4 bases, 3 bases remained unmatched. The CDR3 is 14 residues long. In germline, CDR1 is MNHEY, CDR2 SVGEGT. The CDR3 coding sequence is TGTGCCAGCAGTCGACTAGCGGAATACAATGAGCAGTTCTTC. Amino acid sequence: CASSRLAEYNEQFF.

V gene TRBV27 combines with J gene TRBJ2-1; 8 positions agree with TRBD2. Germline V CDR1 and CDR2: MNHEY, SMNVEV (reference sequence). CDR3 length: 15 amino acids. Losses at the gene ends were 0 bases for V and 6 bases for J; bases not matched to a gene: 4. The CDR3 coding sequence is TGTGCCAGCAGTTTATCGGGGACTAGGAGCAATGAGCAGTTCTTC. As protein: CASSLSGTRSNEQFF.

The chain employs TRBV12-3 or TRBV12-4 and TRBJ2-7; weak D call: TRBD1 (5 bases). The V gene lost 2 bases and the J gene lost 2 bases, with 13 bases spanning the gap. This CDR3 comprises 15 residues. In DNA form, the CDR3 reads TGTGCCAGCAGTTTATCAGGGTCTGGGCCCTACGAGCAGTACTTC. Its protein product is CASSLSGSGPYEQYF.

The V gene is TRBV7-2, the J gene TRBJ1-2, with D possibly being TRBD1 (6 bases). V lost 4 bases to trimming and J lost 0 bases, with 12 bases between them. The CDR3 extends over 15 amino acids. Per germline, CDR1 SGHTA and CDR2 FQGNSA. In DNA form, the CDR3 reads TGTGCCAGCAGCTCCGGACAGCTCGCTAACTATGGCTACACCTTC. It encodes CASSSGQLANYGYTF.

The chain combines TRBV20-1 with TRBJ2-4; D is perhaps TRBD2 (6 bases). The V and J ends lost 6 bases and 13 bases respectively, with 16 bases between them. The length of the CDR3 is 11 residues. Germline values: CDR1 DFQATT, CDR2 SNEGSKA (reference sequence). CDR3 coding DNA: TGCAGTGCAGGGGCGCCGGGGGAGCAGTACTTC. Translated: CSAGAPGEQYF.

The rearrangement uses TRBV20-1 and TRBJ2-3, with 9 bases aligning to TRBD2. V shed 5 bases, J shed 1 base, and the junction held 4 bases outside the gene matches. This CDR3 comprises 14 residues. Germline CDR1 and CDR2: DFQATT and SNEGSKA (reference sequence). The CDR3, as DNA: TGCAGTGCTGGACTAGCGACCGGCACAGATACGCAGTATTTT. Amino acid sequence: CSAGLATGTDTQYF.

This clonotype occurred a few times. The J gene is TRBJ1-1, the V gene TRBV29-1, with D possibly TRBD1 on 5 matching bases. This CDR3 has 13 amino acids. V lost 2 bases and J lost 0, with 7 bases in between. Germline CDR1 is SQVTM and CDR2 is ANQGSEA. The CDR3 here is CSVELGVNTEAFF. In DNA form, the CDR3 reads TGCAGCGTTGAATTGGGGGTGAACACTGAAGCTTTCTTT.